One sample yielded the 21 T cell receptor beta chains listed below, sequenced in a study of beta chain features in type 1 diabetes. The study, taken as a whole, reports: A moderate, significant TCRB CDR3 shortening appeared in type 1 diabetes across four CD4+ subsets.

No antigen is known for these receptors. Reverse transcribing all isolated RNA meant expressed TCRB transcripts were sequenced. Sequenced by immunoSEQ multiplex PCR; TCRdb stores in-frame clones only, minus some. There are over 120,000 clones in the sample; approximately 13% occur only once, and less than 1.5% lies in the top ten. Sequencing was performed on central memory CD4+ T cells from blood. All receptors come from a man between 18 and 29 years old with type 1 diabetes.

The chain combines TRBV28 with TRBJ1-2; tentatively, D is TRBD1 (6 bases). Trimming shortened V by 6 bases and J by 4 bases, and 18 bases separated the two germline ends. The CDR3 covers 15 residues. Germline V gene lookup returns CDR1 MDHEN and CDR2 SYDVKM. Here the CDR3 reads CASSPETGMGYGYTF. The CDR3 DNA reads TGTGCCAGCAGCCCCGAAACAGGGATGGGCTATGGCTACACCTTC.

The V and J genes are TRBV28 and TRBJ1-1, with 11 bases aligning to TRBD1. With V trimmed by 6 bases and J by 5 bases, 11 bases remained unmatched. Germline CDR1 is MDHEN and CDR2 is SYDVKM. This CDR3 is built from 16 residues. CDR3: CASRTEGTGGGTEAFF. The CDR3 DNA sequence: TGTGCCAGCAGGACCGAGGGGACAGGGGGAGGGACTGAAGCTTTCTTT. Supplemented by reference TRBV28 and TRBJ1-1, the full variable domain reads DVKVTQSSRYLVKRTGEKVFLECVQDMDHENMFWYRQDPGLGLRLIYFSYDVKMKEKGDIPEGYSVSREKKERFSLILESASTNQTSMYLCASRTEGTGGGTEAFFGQGTRLTVV.

This clone was counted a few times. The chain recombines TRBV7-9 with TRBJ2-5; weak D call: TRBD2 (5 bases). V was cut by 6 bases and J by 2 bases, with 10 bases left in between. In germline, CDR1 is SEHNR, CDR2 FQNEAQ (reference sequence). The CDR3 consists of 13 residues. CDR3 sequence (DNA): TGTGCCAGCAGTTCGGGGTTTCAAGAGACCCAGTACTTC. It is translated as CASSSGFQETQYF.

This clone was picked up a small number of times. V is TRBV30 and J is TRBJ2-6, with a weak D call TRBD2 (5 bases). CDR1 is GTSNPN, CDR2 SVGIG, per germline (reference sequence). Trimming took 4 bases from V and 3 from J, leaving 13 bases between them. This CDR3 region has 15 residues. The CDR3 DNA follows: TGTGCCTGGATAGGTTTGAGGGATGGGGCCAACGTCCTGACTTTC. This codes for CAWIGLRDGANVLTF.

This clone has more than one count but fewer than ten. The CDR3 DNA is TGTGCCAGCAGCCACCAAGACAGGGAGGATGGCTACACCTTC. Translated: CASSHQDREDGYTF. The V gene is TRBV4-2, the J gene TRBJ1-2; TRBD1 matches 7 bases. V was pared by 3 bases and J by 6 bases, with 7 bases of the junction left unmatched. Germline-derived CDR1 and CDR2 are LGHNA and YNFKEQ. The CDR3 extends over 14 amino acids.

Concerning this clone itself: This may come from a read error, since a much larger clone is one base off. The rearrangement links TRBV5-1 to TRBJ2-1, with TRBD2 as a possible D gene (5 bases). Trimming shortened V by 1 base and J by 3 bases, and 8 bases separated the two germline ends. The CDR3 is 14 residues long. Germline values: CDR1 SGHRS, CDR2 YFSETQ. Here the CDR3 reads CASSLREGYNEQFF. The CDR3 region has the DNA TGCGCCAGCAGCTTGAGAGAGGGCTACAATGAGCAGTTCTTC. The variable domain in full, completed from reference TRBV5-1 and TRBJ2-1, reads KAGVTQTPRYLIKTRGQQVTLSCSPISGHRSVSWYQQTPGQGLQFLFEYFSETQRNKGNFPGRFSGRQFSNSRSEMNVSTLELGDSALYLCASSLREGYNEQFFGPGTRLTVL.

There are a few counts of this clone. The rearrangement joins TRBV5-1 to TRBJ2-2, with TRBD1 as a possible D gene (5 bases). V lost 0 bases and J lost 5, with 11 bases in between. The CDR3 extends over 15 amino acids. From germline, CDR1 is SGHRS and CDR2 YFSETQ. CDR3 protein: CASSLGTQGTGELFF. In DNA form, the CDR3 reads TGCGCCAGCAGCTTGGGTACTCAGGGTACCGGGGAGCTGTTTTTT.

The rearrangement links TRBV5-1 to TRBJ1-2; no definite D call. This CDR3 is built from 12 residues. Trimming pared 4 bases from V and 4 bases from J, leaving 8 bases between. Germline V lookup: CDR1 SGHRS, CDR2 YFSETQ. In DNA, the CDR3 is TGCGCCAGCAGCCCGGAGTTCTATGGCTACACCTTC. It translates to CASSPEFYGYTF.

This clone appeared a few times. The chain uses TRBV28 and TRBJ2-1; TRBD1 matches at 8 bases. The CDR3 loop spans 15 amino acids. Germline values: CDR1 MDHEN, CDR2 SYDVKM. V trimming: 2 bases; J trimming: 4 bases; junction bases outside the gene matches: 4. CDR3 loop: CASSLRQGNYNEQFF. CDR3 DNA: TGTGCCAGCAGTTTAAGACAGGGGAATTACAATGAGCAGTTCTTC. Full variable domain (missing parts from reference TRBV28 and TRBJ2-1): DVKVTQSSRYLVKRTGEKVFLECVQDMDHENMFWYRQDPGLGLRLIYFSYDVKMKEKGDIPEGYSVSREKKERFSLILESASTNQTSMYLCASSLRQGNYNEQFFGPGTRLTVL.

The chain joins TRBV2 to TRBJ2-7, with TRBD1 matching 8 bases. Germline-derived CDR1 and CDR2 are SNHLY and FYNNEI. This CDR3 is 12 amino acids long. J was trimmed by 7 bases and V by 11 bases; bases with no gene match: 10. The CDR3 DNA reads TGTGCCTTGACAGGGGAAGGTTGGGAGCAGTACTTC. The encoded protein is CALTGEGWEQYF.

This clone was seen a handful of times. This rearrangement joins TRBV5-6 to TRBJ2-7; maybe TRBD1 (6 bases). Germline CDR1 SGHDT, CDR2 YYEEEE. Trimming shortened V by 4 bases and J by 10 bases, and 12 bases separated the two germline ends. The length of the CDR3 is 11 residues. This chain's CDR3 is CASSRTELQYF. The CDR3 DNA reads as TGTGCCAGCAGCAGGACAGAACTACAGTACTTC. The full variable domain, its missing parts supplied by reference TRBV5-6 and TRBJ2-7, is DAGVTQSPTHLIKTRGQQVTLRCSPKSGHDTVSWYQQALGQGPQFIFQYYEEEERQRGNFPDRFSGHQFPNYSSELNVNALLLGDSALYLCASSRTELQYFGPGTRLTVT.

This clone was seen a handful of times. The gene calls are TRBV19 and TRBJ2-1, with 7 bases aligning to TRBD1. CDR1 and CDR2 (germline): LNHDA, SQIVND (reference sequence). Losses at the gene ends were 10 bases for V and 9 bases for J; bases not matched to a gene: 12. CDR3 length: 13 amino acids. DNA for the CDR3: TGTGCCACCCAGTACAGGGGATATGGTGAGCAGTTCTTC. It is translated as CATQYRGYGEQFF.

This clone was detected ten times or more. This chain links TRBV7-3 with TRBJ1-1; tentatively, D is TRBD1 (5 bases). Between the trimmed V and J ends, which lost 8 bases and 5 bases, there was a span of 15 bases. The CDR3 covers 13 residues. In germline, CDR1 is SGHTA, CDR2 FQGTGA. CDR3 sequence: CASQWDRQTEAFF. DNA of the CDR3: TGTGCCAGCCAATGGGATCGACAGACTGAAGCTTTCTTT.

This clone occurred a few times. The chain is built from TRBV6-5 and TRBJ1-5; D is undetermined. The germline V and J ends were trimmed by 6 bases and 5 bases, with 17 bases remaining between them. The CDR3 spans 15 residues. The V gene's germline CDR1 is MNHEY and CDR2 SVGAGI. CDR3: CASSAGPWPDQPQHF. Written as DNA, the CDR3 is TGTGCCAGCAGCGCCGGACCGTGGCCGGATCAGCCCCAGCATTTT.

This chain joins TRBV30 and TRBJ1-5; tentative D call: TRBD1 (6 bases). Trimming removed 0 bases at V and 6 bases at J, with 18 bases between. Germline lookup yields CDR1 GTSNPN and CDR2 SVGIG (reference sequence). CDR3 length equals 16 residues. CDR3 bases: TGTGCCTGGAGTGTACCAGGGGTAAACGGGATTCAGCCCCAGCATTTT. As protein: CAWSVPGVNGIQPQHF.

V and J are TRBV2 and TRBJ1-4; D unresolved. V was shortened by 4 bases and J by 5 bases, with 14 bases between the two germline ends. This CDR3 spans 15 amino acids. CDR1 and CDR2 (germline): SNHLY, FYNNEI. The CDR3 DNA reads as TGTGCCAGCAGTGGAGACCCCACGGGAAATGAAAAACTGTTTTTT. Amino acid sequence: CASSGDPTGNEKLFF.

The rearrangement joins TRBV5-1 to TRBJ1-1, with a tentative D call TRBD1 (5 bases). Trimming pared 4 bases from V and 1 base from J, leaving 11 bases between. Looked up from germline, CDR1 is SGHRS and CDR2 is YFSETQ. CDR3 length equals 14 residues. CDR3 nucleotides: TGCGCCAGCAGCAGGAGGGACGGGAACACTGAAGCTTTCTTT. Its protein is CASSRRDGNTEAFF. Combining the CDR3 with reference TRBV5-1 and TRBJ1-1 gives the whole variable domain KAGVTQTPRYLIKTRGQQVTLSCSPISGHRSVSWYQQTPGQGLQFLFEYFSETQRNKGNFPGRFSGRQFSNSRSEMNVSTLELGDSALYLCASSRRDGNTEAFFGQGTRLTVV.

This clone was observed a handful of times. This sequence joins TRBV30 and TRBJ2-3; a weak D match, TRBD1 (7 bases). CDR3 length equals 19 residues. The V and J ends lost 4 bases and 4 bases respectively, with 30 bases between them. CDR1 and CDR2 (germline): GTSNPN, SVGIG (reference sequence). CDR3 loop: CAWTIKEGGFGQASDTQYF. The CDR3 bases are TGTGCCTGGACTATAAAGGAGGGAGGTTTTGGACAGGCCTCAGATACGCAGTATTTT.

This clone has only a few counts. The chain couples TRBV30 to TRBJ1-1; D gene ambiguous. Trimming removed 5 bases from V and 1 base from J, with 11 bases in between. The length of the CDR3 is 13 residues. From germline, CDR1 is GTSNPN and CDR2 SVGIG (reference sequence). In DNA, the CDR3 is TGTGCCTGGGAACGAACATCGAACACTGAAGCTTTCTTT. Its protein product is CAWERTSNTEAFF.

This rearrangement joins TRBV7-2 to TRBJ1-5; D is unclear. This CDR3 contains 13 residues. Between the trimmed V and J ends, which lost 5 bases and 1 base, there was a span of 6 bases. The V gene's germline CDR1 is SGHTA and CDR2 FQGNSA. The CDR3 DNA is TGTGCCAGCAGCCCCGACAGCAATCAGCCCCAGCATTTT. This gives the protein CASSPDSNQPQHF.

At least ten counts were recorded for this clone. The gene calls are TRBV18 and TRBJ1-3; the D gene is possibly TRBD1 (5 bases). There are 16 residues in the CDR3. Germline loops: CDR1 KGHSH, CDR2 LQKENI. V was pared by 3 bases and J by 2 bases, with 14 bases between. CDR3 sequence reads: CASSPLNRDAGNTIYF. For the CDR3, the DNA is TGTGCCAGCTCACCGCTTAACCGGGACGCTGGAAACACCATATATTTT.